These 13 T cell receptor beta chains came from one sample sequenced in a study of cytomegalovirus exposure and HLA in healthy donors. Researchers ran the PCR with 60 Vbeta and 13 Jbeta primers. Assay: immunoSEQ multiplex PCR; the TCRdb copy retains only in-frame clones and omits some. The table records about 190,000 clones, more than 65% of them present only once. Sequenced: PBMCs. The receptor set was obtained from a middle-aged man in good health and CMV-seropositive.

The V gene is TRBV5-8, the J gene TRBJ2-7; D might be TRBD2 (5 bases). V dropped 1 base and J dropped 1 base, with 9 bases sitting between them. CDR1 is SGHTS and CDR2 is YDEGEE in the germline V gene. The CDR3 covers 14 residues. The CDR3 bases are TGTGCCAGCAGCTTGCACGGAGGATCCTACGAGCAGTACTTC. Translation: CASSLHGGSYEQYF.

The rearrangement links TRBV6-1 to TRBJ2-7, with D perhaps TRBD1 (6 bases). The V gene's germline CDR1 is MNHNS and CDR2 SASEGT. The CDR3 has 12 amino acids. With 6 bases removed from V and 3 bases from J, the gap between germline ends came to 9 bases. CDR3 nucleotides: TGTGCCAGCAGCATACAGGGCTACGAGCAGTACTTC. It yields the protein CASSIQGYEQYF.

This sequence joins TRBV11-2 and TRBJ2-7; 11 nucleotides align to TRBD1. The trim removed 3 bases at V and 4 bases at J, leaving 2 bases unmatched. The CDR3 totals 14 residues. The germline V gene has CDR1 SGHAT and CDR2 FQNNGV. CDR3 sequence reads: CASSLWDRGYEQYF. CDR3 DNA sequence: TGTGCCAGCAGCTTGTGGGACAGGGGGTACGAGCAGTACTTC.

The genes are TRBV13 and TRBJ1-3; 7 bases are a match to TRBD1. J was trimmed by 8 bases and V by 0 bases; bases with no gene match: 4. Germline V CDR1 and CDR2: PRHDT, FYEKMQ (reference sequence). There are 14 residues in the CDR3. The CDR3 loop reads CASSLGQGRDTIYF. For the CDR3, the DNA is TGTGCCAGCAGCTTAGGACAGGGGCGGGACACCATATATTTT.

This clone came up many times. V usage is TRBV13 and J usage is TRBJ2-5; a possible D gene is TRBD1 (6 bases). V was shortened by 5 bases and J by 5 bases, with 15 bases between the two germline ends. The CDR3 length is 14 residues. CDR1 is PRHDT and CDR2 is FYEKMQ in the germline V gene (reference sequence). Here the CDR3 reads CASSLQGDLETQYF. The CDR3 nucleotides read TGTGCCAGCAGCCTACAGGGTGATCTGGAGACCCAGTACTTC.

The CDR3: CSVGQGSNEQYF. The DNA of the CDR3 is TGCAGCGTTGGACAGGGGAGCAACGAGCAGTACTTC. The chain combines TRBV29-1 with TRBJ2-7; 8 bases line up with TRBD1. The junction had 4 bases not matched to a gene; V was cut back by 4 bases and J by 5 bases. The CDR3 extends over 12 amino acids. CDR1 and CDR2 (germline): SQVTM, ANQGSEA.

This chain connects TRBV25-1 to TRBJ2-7; maybe TRBD2 (6 bases). Germline assignment: CDR1 MGHDK and CDR2 SYGVNS. Trimming took 2 bases from V and 2 from J, leaving 16 bases between them. The CDR3 consists of 16 residues. The CDR3 DNA follows: TGTGCCAGCAGTGAAGGTGGCGGGATACTTACCTACGAGCAGTACTTC. Encoded protein: CASSEGGGILTYEQYF.

About this clone itself: This specimen includes other DNA sequences encoding the same CDR3. The chain has TRBV29-1 and TRBJ2-3; a weak D match, TRBD1 (6 bases). Trimming removed 1 base at V and 7 bases at J, with 12 bases between. Germline V gives CDR1 SQVTM, CDR2 ANQGSEA. There are 13 residues in the CDR3. The CDR3 sequence is CSVEGGGVNTQYF. CDR3 DNA sequence: TGCAGCGTTGAAGGAGGGGGAGTGAATACGCAGTATTTT.

The chain uses TRBV7-9 and TRBJ2-7; 10 bases agree with TRBD1. The CDR3 covers 15 residues. Germline V gene data show CDR1 as SEHNR and CDR2 as FQNEAQ (reference sequence). Losses at the gene ends were 4 bases for V and 3 bases for J; bases not matched to a gene: 6. CDR3 in amino acids: CASSSPRDRGYEQYF. The DNA of the CDR3 is TGTGCCAGCAGCTCACCTCGGGACAGGGGCTACGAGCAGTACTTC.

This clone was found a few times. This rearrangement joins TRBV5-4 to TRBJ2-3; TRBD2 agrees at 9 bases. Germline V gene lookup returns CDR1 SGHNT and CDR2 YYREEE (reference sequence). The CDR3 is made up of 15 amino acids. The J segment lost 4 bases and the V segment lost 4 bases, leaving 7 bases of the junction unmatched. The DNA for the CDR3 is TGTGCCAGCAGCCGTAGCGGGAGTGGGGCAGATACGCAGTATTTT. Its translation is CASSRSGSGADTQYF. Based on the CDR3 plus reference TRBV5-4 and TRBJ2-3, the full variable domain is ETGVTQSPTHLIKTRGQQVTLRCSSQSGHNTVSWYQQALGQGPQFIFQYYREEENGRGNFPPRFSGLQFPNYSSELNVNALELDDSALYLCASSRSGSGADTQYFGPGTRLTVL.

J is TRBJ1-2 and V is TRBV19, with 10 bases matching TRBD1. Germline CDR1 and CDR2: LNHDA and SQIVND (reference sequence). The trim removed 3 bases at V and 4 bases at J, leaving 14 bases unmatched. The CDR3 length is 18 residues. The CDR3 reads CASSIRRGDRGVGYGYTF. In DNA, the CDR3 is TGTGCCAGTAGTATCAGGAGAGGGGACAGGGGAGTAGGCTATGGCTACACCTTC.

CDR3 nucleotide sequence: TGTGCCAGCAGCGTAGGGCAGGGGGGCAATCAGCCCCAGCATTTT. Translated: CASSVGQGGNQPQHF. The chain links TRBV9 to TRBJ1-5; 7 nucleotides agree with TRBD1. V was pared by 0 bases and J by 2 bases, with 2 bases of the junction left unmatched. Germline CDR1 is SGDLS and CDR2 is YYNGEE. The CDR3 is 15 amino acids.

This clone was recorded once. This sequence joins TRBV19 and TRBJ2-2, with D perhaps matching TRBD2 (6 bases). CDR1 and CDR2 from the germline V gene are LNHDA and SQIVND (reference sequence). This CDR3 is 17 amino acids long. V dropped 5 bases and J dropped 0 bases, with 16 bases sitting between them. Written as DNA, the CDR3 is TGTGCCAGTAGTCTAAGGGCGGGAAGGACGAACACCGGGGAGCTGTTTTTT. Residues: CASSLRAGRTNTGELFF.